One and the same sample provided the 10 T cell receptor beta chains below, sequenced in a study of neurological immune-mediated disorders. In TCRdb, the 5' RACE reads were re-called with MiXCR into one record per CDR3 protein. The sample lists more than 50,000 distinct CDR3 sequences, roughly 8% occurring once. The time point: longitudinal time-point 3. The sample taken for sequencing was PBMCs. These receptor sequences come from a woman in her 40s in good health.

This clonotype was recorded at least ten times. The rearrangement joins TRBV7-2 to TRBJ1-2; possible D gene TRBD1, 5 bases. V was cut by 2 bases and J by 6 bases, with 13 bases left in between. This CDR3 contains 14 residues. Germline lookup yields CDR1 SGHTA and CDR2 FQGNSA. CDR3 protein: CASSLSQGSNGYTF. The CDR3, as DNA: TGTGCCAGCAGCTTATCCCAGGGTTCCAATGGCTACACCTTC.

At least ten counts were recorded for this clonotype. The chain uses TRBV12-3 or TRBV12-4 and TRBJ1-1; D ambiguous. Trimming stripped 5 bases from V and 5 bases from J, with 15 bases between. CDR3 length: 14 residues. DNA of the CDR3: TGTGCCAGCAGTCGAGAGGCAACCAGTACTGAAGCTTTCTTT. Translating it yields CASSREATSTEAFF.

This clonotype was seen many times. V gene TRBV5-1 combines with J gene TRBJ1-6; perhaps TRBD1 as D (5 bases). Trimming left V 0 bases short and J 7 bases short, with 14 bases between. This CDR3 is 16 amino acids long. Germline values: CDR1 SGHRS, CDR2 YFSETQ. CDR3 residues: CASSLGPVGGNSPLHF. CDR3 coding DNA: TGCGCCAGCAGCTTGGGGCCCGTTGGGGGGAATTCACCCCTCCACTTT.

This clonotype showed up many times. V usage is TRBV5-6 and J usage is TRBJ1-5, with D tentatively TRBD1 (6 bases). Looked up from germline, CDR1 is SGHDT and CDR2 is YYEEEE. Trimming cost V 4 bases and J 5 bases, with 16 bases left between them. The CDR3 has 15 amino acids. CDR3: CASSTLGKGDQPQHF. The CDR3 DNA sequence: TGTGCCAGCAGCACCCTGGGGAAGGGGGATCAGCCCCAGCATTTT.

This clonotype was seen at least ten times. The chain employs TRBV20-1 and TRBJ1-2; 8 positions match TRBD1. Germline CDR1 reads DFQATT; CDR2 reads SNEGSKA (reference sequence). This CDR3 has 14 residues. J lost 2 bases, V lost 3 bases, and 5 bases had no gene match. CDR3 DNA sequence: TGCAGTGCTAGGGCAGGGGGCCGAAACTATGGCTACACCTTC. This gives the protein CSARAGGRNYGYTF.

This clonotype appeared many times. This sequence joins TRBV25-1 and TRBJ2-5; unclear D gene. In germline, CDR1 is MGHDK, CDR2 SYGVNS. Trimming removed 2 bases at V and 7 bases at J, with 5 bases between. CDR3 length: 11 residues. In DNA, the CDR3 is TGTGCCAGCAGTGAAGATGGGACCCAGTACTTC. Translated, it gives CASSEDGTQYF.

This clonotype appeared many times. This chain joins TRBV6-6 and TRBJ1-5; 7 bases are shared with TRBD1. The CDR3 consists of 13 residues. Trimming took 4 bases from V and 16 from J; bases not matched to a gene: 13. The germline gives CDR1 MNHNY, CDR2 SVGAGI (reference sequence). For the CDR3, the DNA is TGTGCCAGCAGTTCGTTGGGACAGCTCCCAAACCATTTT. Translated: CASSSLGQLPNHF.

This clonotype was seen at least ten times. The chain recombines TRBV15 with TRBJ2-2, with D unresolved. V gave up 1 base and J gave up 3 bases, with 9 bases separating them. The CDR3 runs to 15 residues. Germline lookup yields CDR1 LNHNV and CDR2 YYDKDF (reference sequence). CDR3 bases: TGTGCCACCAGCAGAGTCGATTCCTACACCGGGGAGCTGTTTTTT. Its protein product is CATSRVDSYTGELFF.

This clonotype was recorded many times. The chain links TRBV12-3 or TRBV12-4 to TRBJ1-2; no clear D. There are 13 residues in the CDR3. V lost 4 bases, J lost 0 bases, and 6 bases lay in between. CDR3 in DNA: TGTGCCAGCAGTTCTTCAGCTAACTATGGCTACACCTTC. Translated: CASSSSANYGYTF.

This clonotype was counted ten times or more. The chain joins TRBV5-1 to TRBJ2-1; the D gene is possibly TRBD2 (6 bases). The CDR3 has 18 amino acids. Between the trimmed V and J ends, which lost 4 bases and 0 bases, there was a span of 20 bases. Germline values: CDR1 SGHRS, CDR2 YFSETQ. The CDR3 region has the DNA TGCGCCAGCAGCCCAGGCTGGTGGGGGGAATTCTCCTACAATGAGCAGTTCTTC. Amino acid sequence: CASSPGWWGEFSYNEQFF.